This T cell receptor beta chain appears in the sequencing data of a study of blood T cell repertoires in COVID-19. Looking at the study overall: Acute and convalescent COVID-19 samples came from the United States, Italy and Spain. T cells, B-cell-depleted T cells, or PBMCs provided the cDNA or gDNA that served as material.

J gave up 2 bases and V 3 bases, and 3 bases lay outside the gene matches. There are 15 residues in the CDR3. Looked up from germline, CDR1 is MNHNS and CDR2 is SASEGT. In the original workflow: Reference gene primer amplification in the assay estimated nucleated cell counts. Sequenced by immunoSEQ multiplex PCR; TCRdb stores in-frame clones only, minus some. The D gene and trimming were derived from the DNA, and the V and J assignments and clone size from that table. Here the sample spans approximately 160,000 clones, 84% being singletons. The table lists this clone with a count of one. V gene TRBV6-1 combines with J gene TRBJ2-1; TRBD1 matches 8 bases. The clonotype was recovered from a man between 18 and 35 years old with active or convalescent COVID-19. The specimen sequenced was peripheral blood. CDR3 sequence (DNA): TGTGCCAGCAGTGAGCGACAGGGGCCCTACAATGAGCAGTTCTTC. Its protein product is CASSERQGPYNEQFF.